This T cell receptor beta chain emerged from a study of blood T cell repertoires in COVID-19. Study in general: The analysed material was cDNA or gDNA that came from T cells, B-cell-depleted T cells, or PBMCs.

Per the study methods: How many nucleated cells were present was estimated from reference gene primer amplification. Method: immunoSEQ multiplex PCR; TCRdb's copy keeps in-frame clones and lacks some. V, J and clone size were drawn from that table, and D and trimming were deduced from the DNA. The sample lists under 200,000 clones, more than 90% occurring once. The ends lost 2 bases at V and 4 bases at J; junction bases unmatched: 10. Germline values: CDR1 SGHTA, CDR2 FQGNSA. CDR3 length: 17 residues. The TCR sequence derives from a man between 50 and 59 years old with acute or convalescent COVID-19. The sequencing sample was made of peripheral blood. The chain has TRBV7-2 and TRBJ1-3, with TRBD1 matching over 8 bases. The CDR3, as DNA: TGTGCCAGCAGCTTAAGGGACAGGTCTCTTGGGGGAAACACCATATATTTT. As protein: CASSLRDRSLGGNTIYF.